The rows below give T cell receptor beta chains drawn from one sample of a study of T cells after yellow fever vaccination. TCRdb reprocessed the 5' RACE reads via MiXCR and lists one record per CDR3 protein. The table has more than 95,000 distinct CDR3 sequences, over 12% seen once. Sample: CD8+ T cells sorted from PBMCs, taken 5 days after the yellow fever booster vaccination. The receptors stem from a man between 18 and 29 years old who received the YFV17D yellow fever vaccine. CDR3s include the opening cysteine and the closing phenylalanine or tryptophan. A D gene is named only where the DNA matches it firmly. Part of the rows lack a size; the others show once, few, many or a class for expanded clones.

V gene	J gene	clone size	D gene	CDR3 protein	CDR3 DNA
TRBV4-3	TRBJ2-2	.	TRBD1	CASSPQRGTGWLTGTGELFF	TGCGCCAGCAGCCCCCAACGCGGGACAGGGTGGTTAACAGGCACCGGGGAGCTGTTTTTT
TRBV14	TRBJ1-6	few	.	CASSQQGKVRSPLHF	TGTGCCAGCAGCCAACAGGGCAAAGTGCGGTCACCCCTCCACTTT
TRBV6-2/TRBV6-3	TRBJ2-3	.	.	CASSNRDWSTDTQYF	TGTGCCAGCAGTAACCGGGACTGGAGCACAGATACGCAGTATTTT
TRBV27	TRBJ2-7	few	.	CASSLIIRGEQYF	TGTGCCAGCAGTTTAATCATCAGGGGCGAGCAGTACTTC
TRBV4-3	TRBJ2-3	.	.	CASSQIHRIDSPLADTQYF	TGCGCCAGCAGCCAAATCCACCGAATTGACAGTCCCCTAGCAGATACGCAGTATTTT
TRBV4-3	TRBJ2-1	.	TRBD1	CASSQVYRGAFYNEQFF	TGCGCCAGCAGCCAAGTCTACAGGGGCGCCTTCTACAATGAGCAGTTCTTC
TRBV12-3/TRBV12-4	TRBJ2-1	.	.	CASSLLGHIDNEQFF	TGTGCCAGCAGTTTACTTGGGCACATTGACAATGAGCAGTTCTTC
TRBV5-5	TRBJ1-1	few	.	CASSLAPGVTEAFF	TGTGCCAGCAGCTTGGCTCCAGGGGTGACTGAAGCTTTCTTT
TRBV20-1	TRBJ1-2	.	.	CSARDTGTNYGYTF	TGCAGTGCTAGAGATACGGGGACCAACTATGGCTACACCTTC
TRBV7-9	TRBJ2-1	few	.	CASSPPARVGEQFF	TGTGCCAGCAGCCCCCCCGCTAGGGTGGGTGAGCAGTTCTTC
TRBV4-3	TRBJ2-1	.	.	CASSQGERTVEQFF	TGCGCCAGCAGCCAAGGAGAACGTACGGTTGAGCAGTTCTTC
TRBV28	TRBJ2-5	.	.	CASSSLTRDTQETQYF	TGTGCCAGCAGTTCCCTGACTCGGGACACCCAAGAGACCCAGTACTTC
TRBV29-1	TRBJ2-7	.	TRBD1	CSVEYPGTGIYEQYF	TGCAGCGTTGAATACCCCGGGACAGGGATTTACGAGCAGTACTTC
TRBV9	TRBJ2-2	many	.	CASEPGGVYTGELFF	TGTGCCAGCGAGCCCGGGGGTGTTTACACCGGGGAGCTGTTTTTT
TRBV7-9	TRBJ1-4	.	.	CASSLVGRDVEKLFF	TGTGCCAGCAGCTTAGTGGGCAGGGATGTCGAAAAACTGTTTTTT
TRBV9	TRBJ1-1	few	TRBD1	CASSADRVTEAFF	TGTGCCAGCAGCGCGGACAGGGTAACTGAAGCTTTCTTT
TRBV20-1	TRBJ1-5	.	.	CSARLNGAAYSNQPQHF	TGCAGTGCTAGACTCAACGGGGCGGCTTATAGCAATCAGCCCCAGCATTTT